This paragraph covers one T cell receptor beta chain sequence. CDR3 length equals 13 residues. Germline V lookup: CDR1 MNHEY, CDR2 SVGAGI. V dropped 5 bases and J dropped 6 bases, with 11 bases sitting between them. The data are from a study of blood T cell repertoires in COVID-19. Assay used: immunoSEQ multiplex PCR; TCRdb lists only in-frame clones, some missing. The table includes some 180,000 clones, about 93% detected once. The chain joins TRBV6-5 to TRBJ2-1; D not resolved. Sequenced sample: peripheral blood. The clonotype originates from a man aged 45-60 years with acute or convalescent COVID-19. CDR3 sequence reads: CASSNVLTNEQFF. The CDR3 DNA reads TGTGCCAGCAGTAATGTACTAACCAATGAGCAGTTCTTC.